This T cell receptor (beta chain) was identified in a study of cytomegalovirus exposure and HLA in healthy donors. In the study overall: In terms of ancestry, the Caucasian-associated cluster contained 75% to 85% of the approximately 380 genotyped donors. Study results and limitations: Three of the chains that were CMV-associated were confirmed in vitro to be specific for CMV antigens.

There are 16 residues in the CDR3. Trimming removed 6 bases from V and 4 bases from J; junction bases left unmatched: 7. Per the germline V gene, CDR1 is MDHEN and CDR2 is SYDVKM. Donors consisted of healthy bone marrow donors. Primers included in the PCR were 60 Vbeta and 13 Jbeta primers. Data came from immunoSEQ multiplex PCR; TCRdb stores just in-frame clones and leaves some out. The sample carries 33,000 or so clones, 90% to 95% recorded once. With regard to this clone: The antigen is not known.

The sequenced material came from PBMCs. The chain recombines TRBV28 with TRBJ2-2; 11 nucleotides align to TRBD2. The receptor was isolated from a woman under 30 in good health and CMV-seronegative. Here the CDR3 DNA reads TGTGCCAGCAGGCAAGGACTAGCGGGCTTCACCGGGGAGCTGTTTTTT. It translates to CASRQGLAGFTGELFF.